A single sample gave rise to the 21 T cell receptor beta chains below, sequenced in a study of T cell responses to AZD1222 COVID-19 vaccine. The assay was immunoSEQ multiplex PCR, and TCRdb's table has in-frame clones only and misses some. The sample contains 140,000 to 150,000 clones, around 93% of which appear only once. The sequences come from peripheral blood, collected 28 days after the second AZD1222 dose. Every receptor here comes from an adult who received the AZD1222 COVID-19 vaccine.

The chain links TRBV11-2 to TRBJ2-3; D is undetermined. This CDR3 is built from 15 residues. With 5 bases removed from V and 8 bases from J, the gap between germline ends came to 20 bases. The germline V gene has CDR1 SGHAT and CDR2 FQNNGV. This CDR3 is CASSPLTSLGRTQYF. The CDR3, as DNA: TGTGCCAGCAGCCCTCTCACCAGCCTTGGGCGTACGCAGTATTTT.

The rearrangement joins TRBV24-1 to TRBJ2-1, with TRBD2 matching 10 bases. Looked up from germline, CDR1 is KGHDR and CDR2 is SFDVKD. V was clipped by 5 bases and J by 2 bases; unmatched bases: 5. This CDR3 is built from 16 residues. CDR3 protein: CATSGSGRAAYNEQFF. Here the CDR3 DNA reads TGTGCCACCAGTGGAAGCGGGAGGGCGGCCTACAATGAGCAGTTCTTC.

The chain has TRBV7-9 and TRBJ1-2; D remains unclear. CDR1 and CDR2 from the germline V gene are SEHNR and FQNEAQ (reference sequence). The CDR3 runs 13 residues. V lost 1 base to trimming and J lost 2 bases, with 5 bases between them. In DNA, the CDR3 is TGTGCCAGCAGCTTAGAGGGCAACTATGGCTACACCTTC. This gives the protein CASSLEGNYGYTF.

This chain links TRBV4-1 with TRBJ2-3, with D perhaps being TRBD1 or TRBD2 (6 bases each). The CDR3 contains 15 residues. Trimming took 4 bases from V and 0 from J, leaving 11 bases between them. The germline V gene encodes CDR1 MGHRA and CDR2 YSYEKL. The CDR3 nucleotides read TGCGCCAGCAGCCGTGGGGGGCTGAGCACAGATACGCAGTATTTT. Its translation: CASSRGGLSTDTQYF.

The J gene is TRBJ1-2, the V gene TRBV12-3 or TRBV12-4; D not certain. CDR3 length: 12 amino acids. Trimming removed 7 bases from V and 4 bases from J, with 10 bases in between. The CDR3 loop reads CASTPDGYGYTF. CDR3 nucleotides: TGTGCCAGCACCCCGGACGGCTATGGCTACACCTTC.

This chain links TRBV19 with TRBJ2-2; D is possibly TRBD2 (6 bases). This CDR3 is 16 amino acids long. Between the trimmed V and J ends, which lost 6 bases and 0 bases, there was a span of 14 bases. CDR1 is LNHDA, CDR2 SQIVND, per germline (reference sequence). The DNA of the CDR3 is TGTGCCAGTAGCGAAATCACTAGCCCGAACACCGGGGAGCTGTTTTTT. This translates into CASSEITSPNTGELFF.

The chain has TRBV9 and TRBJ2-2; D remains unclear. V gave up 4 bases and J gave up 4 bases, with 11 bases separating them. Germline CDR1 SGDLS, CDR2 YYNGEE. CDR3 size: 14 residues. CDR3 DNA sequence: TGTGCCAGCAGCTCCGGCGACCCCACCGGGGAGCTGTTTTTT. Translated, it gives CASSSGDPTGELFF.

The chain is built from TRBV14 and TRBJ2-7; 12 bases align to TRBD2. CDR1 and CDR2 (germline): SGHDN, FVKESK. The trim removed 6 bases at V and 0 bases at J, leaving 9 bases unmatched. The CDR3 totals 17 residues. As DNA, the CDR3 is TGTGCCAGCAGAAGAGGGACTAGCGGGCATGGCTCCTACGAGCAGTACTTC. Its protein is CASRRGTSGHGSYEQYF.

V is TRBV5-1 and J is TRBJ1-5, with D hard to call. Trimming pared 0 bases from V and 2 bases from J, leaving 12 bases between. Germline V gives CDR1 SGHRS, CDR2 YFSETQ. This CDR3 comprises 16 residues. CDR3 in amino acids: CASSLDPIEGNQPQHF. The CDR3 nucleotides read TGCGCCAGCAGCTTGGATCCTATAGAGGGCAATCAGCCCCAGCATTTT.

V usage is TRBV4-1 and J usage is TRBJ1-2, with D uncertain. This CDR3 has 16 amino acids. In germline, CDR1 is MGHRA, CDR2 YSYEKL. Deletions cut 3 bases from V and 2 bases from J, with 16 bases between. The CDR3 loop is CASSQSRGPPNYGYTF. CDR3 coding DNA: TGCGCCAGCAGCCAGAGCCGAGGTCCGCCCAACTATGGCTACACCTTC.

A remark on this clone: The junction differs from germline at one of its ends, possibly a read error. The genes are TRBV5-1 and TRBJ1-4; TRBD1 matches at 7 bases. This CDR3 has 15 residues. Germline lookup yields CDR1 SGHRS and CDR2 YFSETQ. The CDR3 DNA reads TGCGCCAGCGGCTTGGCGGGACAGATTAATGAAAAACTGTTTTTT. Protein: CASGLAGQINEKLFF.

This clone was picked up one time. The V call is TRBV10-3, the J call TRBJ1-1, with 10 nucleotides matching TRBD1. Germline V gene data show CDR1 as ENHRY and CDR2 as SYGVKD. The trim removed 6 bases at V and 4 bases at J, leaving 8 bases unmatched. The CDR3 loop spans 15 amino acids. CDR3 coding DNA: TGTGCCATCAGGGATGGACAGGGGGTTTCCACTGAAGCTTTCTTT. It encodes CAIRDGQGVSTEAFF.

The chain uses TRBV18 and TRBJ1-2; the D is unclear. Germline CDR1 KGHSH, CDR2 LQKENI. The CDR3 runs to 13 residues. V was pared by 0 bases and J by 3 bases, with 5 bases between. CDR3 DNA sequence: TGTGCCAGCTCACCACCCAGCTACTATGGCTACACCTTC. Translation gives CASSPPSYYGYTF.

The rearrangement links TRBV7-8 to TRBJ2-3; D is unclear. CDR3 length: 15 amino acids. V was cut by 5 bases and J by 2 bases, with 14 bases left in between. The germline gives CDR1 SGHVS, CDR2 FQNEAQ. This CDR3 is CASSRGGSYTDTQYF. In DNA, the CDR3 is TGTGCCAGCAGCCGAGGTGGCTCCTACACAGATACGCAGTATTTT.

The CDR3 DNA sequence: TGTGCCAGCAGTTTTGTGGGGCAGGGCCAATCACCCCTCCACTTT. It is translated as CASSFVGQGQSPLHF. The chain couples TRBV27 to TRBJ1-6, with a possible D match to TRBD1 (5 bases). The CDR3 covers 15 residues. Trimming removed 3 bases from V and 10 bases from J, with 16 bases in between. The V gene's germline CDR1 is MNHEY and CDR2 SMNVEV (reference sequence).

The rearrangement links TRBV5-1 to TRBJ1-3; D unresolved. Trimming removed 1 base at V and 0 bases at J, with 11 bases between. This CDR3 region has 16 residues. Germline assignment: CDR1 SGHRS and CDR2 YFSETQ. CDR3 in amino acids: CASSLLGGSSGNTIYF. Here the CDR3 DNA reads TGCGCCAGCAGCTTGCTAGGAGGTAGCTCTGGAAACACCATATATTTT.

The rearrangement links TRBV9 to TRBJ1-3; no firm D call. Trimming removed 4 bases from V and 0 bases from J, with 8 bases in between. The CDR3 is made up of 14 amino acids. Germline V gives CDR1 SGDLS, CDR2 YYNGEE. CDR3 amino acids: CASSIQSSGNTIYF. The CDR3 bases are TGTGCCAGCAGCATACAGAGCTCTGGAAACACCATATATTTT.

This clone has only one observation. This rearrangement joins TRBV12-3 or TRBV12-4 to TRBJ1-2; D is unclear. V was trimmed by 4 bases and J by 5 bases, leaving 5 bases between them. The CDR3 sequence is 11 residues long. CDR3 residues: CASSSSYGYTF. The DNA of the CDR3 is TGTGCCAGCAGTTCAAGTTATGGCTACACCTTC.

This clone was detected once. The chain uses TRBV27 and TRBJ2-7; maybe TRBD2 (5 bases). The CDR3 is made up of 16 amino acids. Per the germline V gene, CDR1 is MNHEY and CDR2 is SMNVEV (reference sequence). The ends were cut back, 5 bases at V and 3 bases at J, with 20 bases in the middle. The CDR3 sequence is CASSKRGPPHNYEQYF. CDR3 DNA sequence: TGTGCCAGCAGTAAACGGGGTCCCCCTCATAACTACGAGCAGTACTTC.

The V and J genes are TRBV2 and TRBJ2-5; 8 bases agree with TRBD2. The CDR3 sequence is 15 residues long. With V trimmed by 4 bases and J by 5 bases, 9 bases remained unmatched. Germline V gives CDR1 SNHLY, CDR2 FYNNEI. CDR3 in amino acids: CASSGSGGRTETQYF. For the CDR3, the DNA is TGTGCCAGCAGTGGAAGCGGGGGACGTACGGAGACCCAGTACTTC.

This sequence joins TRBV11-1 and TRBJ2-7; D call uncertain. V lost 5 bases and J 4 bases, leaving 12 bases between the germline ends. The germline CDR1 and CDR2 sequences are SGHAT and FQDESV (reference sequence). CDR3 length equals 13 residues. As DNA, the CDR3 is TGTGCCAGCAGCCCTCAGGCCGGTTACGAGCAGTACTTC. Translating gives CASSPQAGYEQYF.